The sequence of this T cell receptor (beta chain) was determined in a study of blood T cell repertoires in COVID-19. Study overall: Acute-phase and convalescent COVID-19 samples originated in the United States, Italy and Spain. The cDNA or gDNA used as material had been derived from T cells, B-cell-depleted T cells, or PBMCs.

This clone came up a few times. Original methodology: Quantification of nucleated cells was approximated via reference gene primer amplification. Sequenced by immunoSEQ multiplex PCR; TCRdb stores in-frame clones only, minus some. Clone size and the V and J calls come from that table; the DNA yielded D and trimming. The sample contains roughly 230,000 clones, approximately 89% of which appear only once. The CDR3 has 14 residues. Between the trimmed V and J ends, which lost 0 bases and 3 bases, there was a span of 8 bases. Germline V lookup: CDR1 LNHNV, CDR2 YYDKDF (reference sequence). The V gene is TRBV15, the J gene TRBJ2-5, with D possibly being TRBD1 (5 bases). This sequence originates from a woman aged 40 to 50 who had recovered from COVID-19. Sequencing input: peripheral blood. CDR3 sequence (DNA): TGTGCCACCAGCAGAGATCAGGGAAAAGAGACCCAGTACTTC. Protein product: CATSRDQGKETQYF.